The 27 T cell receptor beta chains below were found in one sample sequenced in a study of tissue T cells after allogeneic stem cell transplantation. The sample's time point: mouse harvest day 14 after allogeneic transplant. Each mouse received 10^7 T-cell-depleted marrow cells plus 10^6 splenic CD5+ T cells by tail vein. This table comes from immunoSEQ multiplex PCR, and its TCRdb copy is limited to in-frame clones, with some not included. The repertoire holds around 6,800 clones, with 30% to 35% as singletons. Specimen: skin. The receptor set was obtained from a female BALB/c mouse given C57BL/6 T cells with graft-versus-host disease after an allogeneic hematopoietic cell transplant.

This clone was detected only a few times. Mouse gene names and germline throughout. The read falls 1 residue short of the CDR3 end, and the missing part is taken from the germline J gene. The chain is built from TRBV2 and TRBJ1-3; D not resolved. V lost 1 base to trimming and J lost 0 bases, with 7 bases between them. CDR1 and CDR2 (germline): LGHNA, YSYQKL. This CDR3 comprises 15 residues. The covered CDR3 bases are TGTGCCAGCAGCCAAGCACAGAATTCTGGAAATACGCTCTAT. Its protein product is CASSQAQNSGNTLY. The CDR3 in full is CASSQAQNSGNTLYF.

Worth noting for this clone: All gene names here are mouse names. The DNA ends 1 residue before the CDR3 does, and the rest of the CDR3 is filled in from the germline J gene. V gene TRBV26 combines with J gene TRBJ1-4, with a tentative D call TRBD1 (6 bases). The CDR3 spans 16 residues. Trimming removed 0 bases at V and 7 bases at J, with 15 bases between. CDR1 is KGHPV, CDR2 FQNQEV, per germline (reference sequence). The sequenced CDR3 bases are TGTGCCAGCAGTCTGTCGACAGGACAAGGGGGCGAAAGATTATTT. Protein: CASSLSTGQGGERLF. In full, the CDR3 reads CASSLSTGQGGERLFF.

As concerns this clone: Gene labels here are mouse ones. The sequence runs out 1 residue before the end of the CDR3; the remainder is reconstructed from the germline J gene. The chain carries TRBV13-2 and TRBJ2-3; a possible D gene is TRBD2 (6 bases). The germline V and J ends were trimmed by 1 base and 0 bases, with 9 bases remaining between them. The CDR3 has 15 residues. Looked up from germline, CDR1 is NNHNN and CDR2 is SYGAGS (reference sequence). The CDR3 is CASGDSGGSAETLYF. CDR3 DNA (partial): TGTGCCAGCGGTGATTCGGGGGGTAGTGCAGAAACGCTGTAT.

In this sample, this clone is medium-sized (0.01 to 0.1%). The listed genes are named as in mouse. The CDR3 goes on 1 residue after the read ends, and that part is filled in from the germline J gene. The V gene is TRBV26, the J gene TRBJ2-4; D remains unclear. Trimming took 4 bases from V and 0 from J, leaving 2 bases between them. Germline V gene lookup returns CDR1 KGHPV and CDR2 FQNQEV (reference sequence). There are 12 residues in the CDR3. The CDR3 bases that were read are TGTGCCAGCAGTCGAAGTCAAAACACCTTGTAC. Translating it yields CASSRSQNTLY. The full CDR3 reads CASSRSQNTLYF.

With respect to this clone: Gene names denote mouse genes. The DNA ends 1 residue before the CDR3 does, and the rest of the CDR3 is filled in from the germline J gene. J is TRBJ1-6 and V is TRBV12-1; D unclear. TRBJ1-6 is an ORF, and what it does is uncertain. V was shortened by 1 base and J by 3 bases, with 6 bases between the two germline ends. From germline, CDR1 is SGHSN and CDR2 HYEKVE. CDR3 length equals 14 residues. The covered CDR3 bases are TGTGCCAGCTCTCTTACTCTCTATAATTCGCCCCTCTAC. This gives the protein CASSLTLYNSPLY. The CDR3, in full, reads CASSLTLYNSPLYF.

As for this clone: These gene names are mouse names. The missing CDR3 end, 1 residue past where the read stops, is filled in from the germline J gene. The chain links TRBV15 to TRBJ2-5; 8 bases are a match to TRBD2. This CDR3 region has 13 residues. With V trimmed by 5 bases and J by 3 bases, 1 base remained unmatched. Germline V gene sequence: CDR1 SGHND, CDR2 FRSKSL. Partial CDR3 DNA: TGTGCCAGCAGTCGACTGGGGCAAGACACCCAGTAC. Its translation: CASSRLGQDTQY. The whole CDR3 reads CASSRLGQDTQYF.

This clone has a handful of counts. All gene names here are mouse names. The CDR3 end lies 1 residue beyond the end of the read and is filled in from the germline J gene. The rearrangement joins TRBV26 to TRBJ1-1, with D tentatively TRBD1 (6 bases). This CDR3 has 12 amino acids. The V end was cut by 7 bases, the J end by 1 base, with 7 bases between. Germline CDR1 is KGHPV and CDR2 is FQNQEV (reference sequence). CDR3 bases read: TGTGCCAGCAAACAGGGGAACACAGAAGTCTTC. Translating it yields CASKQGNTEVF. The full CDR3 protein reads CASKQGNTEVFF.

Concerning this clone: The gene names here belong to mouse. The CDR3 end falls 1 residue outside the read, so it is completed with the germline J gene. The chain combines TRBV26 with TRBJ2-5, with D perhaps matching TRBD1 or TRBD2 (6 bases each). V was trimmed by 4 bases and J by 4 bases, leaving 9 bases between them. The CDR3 covers 13 residues. Germline lookup yields CDR1 KGHPV and CDR2 FQNQEV (reference sequence). The CDR3 here is CASSPGAKDTQYF. The CDR3 bases that were read are TGTGCCAGCAGTCCGGGGGCGAAAGACACCCAGTAC.

This clone is labeled medium-sized. All gene names here are mouse names. Read sequence stops 1 residue before the CDR3 end, and the germline J gene provides the missing end. J is TRBJ1-4 and V is TRBV13-1; D uncertain. Germline CDR1 is NSHNY and CDR2 is SYGAGN. This CDR3 region has 12 residues. The germline V and J ends were trimmed by 1 base and 7 bases, with 5 bases remaining between them. The CDR3 spells CASSDSGERLFF. The DNA read from the CDR3 is TGTGCCAGCAGTGATTCCGGCGAAAGATTATTT.

Judged by abundance, this clone is medium-sized. The gene names given are mouse names. The CDR3 extends 1 residue past the end of the read, so its final part is completed from the germline J gene. The V call is TRBV26, the J call TRBJ2-7; 9 bases match TRBD1. Trimming removed 8 bases from V and 0 bases from J; junction bases left unmatched: 2. The CDR3 sequence is 13 residues long. Germline assignment: CDR1 KGHPV and CDR2 FQNQEV (reference sequence). The CDR3 loop is CASGTGSSYEQYF. The covered CDR3 bases are TGTGCCAGCGGGACAGGGAGCTCCTATGAACAGTAC. The variable domain in full, completed from reference TRBV26 and TRBJ2-7, reads NSKVIQTPRYLVKGQGQKAKMRCIPEKGHPVVFWYQQNKNNEFKFLINFQNQEVLQQIDMTEKRFSAECPSNSPCSLEIQSSEAGDSALYLCASGTGSSYEQYFGPGTRLTVL.

Details on this clone: Gene names and germline refer to mouse. The read ends 1 residue shy of where the CDR3 ends; the end is completed using the germline J gene. The chain combines TRBV16 with TRBJ2-4; D is possibly TRBD2 (5 bases). The V gene lost 0 bases and the J gene lost 5 bases, with 9 bases spanning the gap. Germline assignment: CDR1 SGHSA and CDR2 FRNQAP. There are 14 residues in the CDR3. The part of the CDR3 DNA that was read is TGTGCAAGCAGCTTAGATCCTGGGCCAAACACCTTGTAC. Translated: CASSLDPGPNTLY. The full CDR3 is CASSLDPGPNTLYF.

As concerns this clone: Gene names and germline refer to mouse. The DNA ends 1 residue before the CDR3 does, and the rest of the CDR3 is filled in from the germline J gene. The gene calls are TRBV13-2 and TRBJ2-7; TRBD2 matches 7 bases. Germline-derived CDR1 and CDR2 are NNHNN and SYGAGS (reference sequence). Trimming at V came to 2 bases and at J to 3 bases, leaving 2 bases not matched to a gene. The CDR3 length is 13 residues. CDR3 DNA (partial): TGTGCCAGCGGTGAGGACTGGAACTATGAACAGTAC. Protein: CASGEDWNYEQY. In full, the CDR3 reads CASGEDWNYEQYF.

This clone showed up just a few times. Genes and germline are mouse. CDR3 bases read: TGTGCCAGCAGTCTGGAGGGGCACACCGGGCAGCTCTAC. Its protein product is CASSLEGHTGQLY. The entire CDR3 reads CASSLEGHTGQLYF. This chain joins TRBV26 and TRBJ2-2, with D perhaps TRBD1 or TRBD2 (5 bases each). The sequenced fragment ends 1 residue before the CDR3 boundary, so the rest is inferred from the germline J gene. The CDR3 covers 14 residues. Germline V gives CDR1 KGHPV, CDR2 FQNQEV (reference sequence). With 2 bases removed from V and 3 bases from J, the gap between germline ends came to 7 bases.

A word on this clone: Gene names refer to mouse genes. The CDR3 goes on 1 residue after the read ends, and that part is filled in from the germline J gene. The gene calls are TRBV23 and TRBJ1-4; TRBD1, the table's D call, lacks a check against the DNA. Per germline, CDR1 KGHTA and CDR2 FQNQQP. This CDR3 spans 14 amino acids. Incomplete CDR3 DNA: TGCTCCAGCAGTACAGGGGGCAGCAACGAAAGATTATTT. Translated, it gives CSSSTGGSNERLF. In full, the CDR3 reads CSSSTGGSNERLFF.

By its share, this clone is medium-sized. The gene names here belong to mouse. The read comes to an end 1 residue before the CDR3 does, leaving the germline J gene to fill in the end. The V gene is TRBV3, the J gene TRBJ2-1, with D perhaps TRBD1 (6 bases). Deletions cut 2 bases from V and 6 bases from J, with 8 bases between. The germline gives CDR1 SNHLY, CDR2 FYNGKV (reference sequence). The length of the CDR3 is 13 residues. This chain's CDR3 is CASSLQGFAEQFF. Partial CDR3 DNA: TGTGCCAGCAGCTTACAGGGGTTTGCTGAGCAGTTC.

Remarks on this clone: The gene symbols are mouse symbols. Read data end 1 residue before the CDR3 end; the end is taken from the germline J gene. The chain is built from TRBV13-1 and TRBJ2-7, with D perhaps TRBD1 or TRBD2 (5 bases each). Germline CDR1 and CDR2: NSHNY and SYGAGN. The CDR3 has 13 residues. The V gene lost 4 bases and the J gene lost 5 bases, with 13 bases spanning the gap. The sequenced CDR3 bases are TGTGCCAGCAGTCCCGGGGCCCGAAATGAACAGTAC. It yields the protein CASSPGARNEQY. The whole CDR3 reads CASSPGARNEQYF.

Comments on this clone: Gene names follow the mouse nomenclature. The CDR3 end lies 1 residue beyond the end of the read and is filled in from the germline J gene. The J gene is TRBJ1-4, the V gene TRBV3, with D perhaps matching TRBD1 (5 bases). The CDR3 totals 18 residues. V was shortened by 5 bases and J by 0 bases, with 19 bases between the two germline ends. Germline lookup yields CDR1 SNHLY and CDR2 FYNGKV (reference sequence). The sequenced part of the CDR3 DNA is TGTGCCAGCAGCGGTAGGTGGGGACGGGGAATTTCCAACGAAAGATTATTT. It specifies CASSGRWGRGISNERLF. The complete CDR3 sequence is CASSGRWGRGISNERLFF.

For this clone: Gene names refer to mouse genes. The CDR3 spells CASSRTGGVRNTLYF. The sequenced CDR3 bases are TGTGCCAGCAGTCGGACTGGGGGGGTTCGGAACACCTTGTAC. This chain connects TRBV26 to TRBJ2-4; 12 nucleotides agree with TRBD2. With the read ending 1 residue before the CDR3 end, the germline J gene is used to fill in that end. Germline assignment: CDR1 KGHPV and CDR2 FQNQEV (reference sequence). J was trimmed by 6 bases and V by 4 bases; bases with no gene match: 5. The CDR3 length is 15 residues.

This clone ranks as medium-sized. Here the gene names and germline are mouse. Read sequence stops 1 residue before the CDR3 end, and the germline J gene provides the missing end. The chain is built from TRBV26 and TRBJ2-3, with D maybe TRBD2 (7 bases). The CDR3 is made up of 14 amino acids. From germline, CDR1 is KGHPV and CDR2 FQNQEV (reference sequence). Trimming cost V 4 bases and J 0 bases, with 8 bases left between them. The sequenced part of the CDR3 DNA is TGTGCCAGCAGTCCGGGGGGCAGTGCAGAAACGCTGTAT. This codes for CASSPGGSAETLY. The complete CDR3 reads CASSPGGSAETLYF.

This clone was seen more than once but under ten times. The listed genes are named as in mouse. The DNA ends 1 residue before the CDR3 does, and the rest of the CDR3 is filled in from the germline J gene. The rearrangement links TRBV13-3 to TRBJ2-3, with D perhaps being TRBD1 or TRBD2 (6 bases each). Germline V CDR1 and CDR2: NNHDY, SYVADS. The germline V and J ends were trimmed by 3 bases and 1 base, with 12 bases remaining between them. The length of the CDR3 is 15 residues. CDR3 sequence reads: CASSAGGGGAETLYF. CDR3 DNA (partial): TGTGCCAGCAGTGCTGGCGGGGGCGGTGCAGAAACGCTGTAT.

Comment on this clone: The gene symbols are mouse symbols. The sequence runs out 1 residue before the end of the CDR3; the remainder is reconstructed from the germline J gene. V is TRBV29 and J is TRBJ2-3, with D maybe TRBD1 (5 bases). Germline V CDR1 and CDR2: MSHET, SYDVDS. The CDR3 is 12 residues long. V shed 7 bases and J shed 2 bases, with 7 bases lying between them. The CDR3 sequence is CASKTAAETLYF. The part of the CDR3 DNA that was read is TGTGCTAGCAAGACAGCTGCAGAAACGCTGTAT. Filled out from reference TRBV29 and TRBJ2-3, the complete variable domain reads DMKVTQMPRYLIKRMGENVLLECGQDMSHETMYWYRQDPGLGLQLIYISYDVDSNSEGDIPKGYRVSRKKREHFSLILDSAKTNQTSVYFCASKTAAETLYFGSGTRLTVL.

Concerning this clone itself: Gene names are the mouse ones. Sequencing ends 1 residue short of the CDR3 end; the germline J gene provides the rest. This chain uses TRBV3 with TRBJ1-4; 10 nucleotides line up with TRBD1. V lost 5 bases and J lost 7; bases outside the gene matches: 4. This CDR3 contains 14 residues. Germline assignment: CDR1 SNHLY and CDR2 FYNGKV (reference sequence). The DNA read from the CDR3 is TGTGCCAGCAGCCCCGGGACAGGGGTCGAAAGATTATTT. Translation: CASSPGTGVERLF. The entire CDR3 reads CASSPGTGVERLFF.

This clone was picked up a small number of times. Gene names and germline refer to mouse. The sequence runs out 1 residue before the end of the CDR3; the remainder is reconstructed from the germline J gene. The genes are TRBV22 and TRBJ1-1; the D call of TRBD1 is as the table states it, not checked on the DNA. TRBV22 is labeled a pseudogene. The CDR3 is made up of 14 amino acids. CDR3 residues: CASSCDRANTEVFF. CDR3 bases read: TGTGCCAGCAGTTGTGACAGGGCAAACACAGAAGTCTTC.

Only one count was recorded for this clone. Mouse gene names and germline throughout. The CDR3 end lies 1 residue beyond the end of the read and is filled in from the germline J gene. The chain couples TRBV23 to TRBJ2-2; TRBD1 is taken as the D call from the table, unchecked against the DNA. The CDR3 is made up of 16 amino acids. Per the germline V gene, CDR1 is KGHTA and CDR2 is FQNQQP. The CDR3 sequence: CSSSQSFPANTGQLYF. The covered CDR3 bases are TGCTCCAGCAGTCAATCGTTCCCAGCAAACACCGGGCAGCTCTAC.

To note about this clone: Gene names denote mouse genes. The sequence runs out 1 residue before the end of the CDR3; the remainder is reconstructed from the germline J gene. The chain recombines TRBV26 with TRBJ2-4, with D maybe TRBD1 (6 bases). The V end lost 5 bases, the J end lost 0 bases, and 9 bases lay between the germline ends. CDR3 size: 14 residues. CDR1 is KGHPV and CDR2 is FQNQEV in the germline V gene (reference sequence). The CDR3 DNA, read in part, is TGTGCCAGCAGTGTCGACAGGAGTCAAAACACCTTGTAC. The encoded protein is CASSVDRSQNTLY. The full-length CDR3 reads as CASSVDRSQNTLYF.

Worth noting for this clone: A much larger clone lies one base from this, so it may be a read error. Gene names are mouse gene names. The read ends 1 residue before the CDR3 terminus; that terminus is restored from the germline J gene. The V call is TRBV26, the J call TRBJ1-1; 7 bases are shared with TRBD1. The CDR3 contains 13 residues. Germline CDR1 reads KGHPV; CDR2 reads FQNQEV (reference sequence). The V gene end was trimmed by 5 bases and the J gene end by 1 base; junction bases not matched to a gene: 1. CDR3: CASSWDRNTEVFF. CDR3 DNA (partial): TGTGCCAGCAGTTGGGACAGAAACACAGAAGTCTTC.

Note on this clone: Germline and genes: mouse. The missing CDR3 end, 1 residue past where the read stops, is filled in from the germline J gene. Additional DNA sequences in this sample encode the identical CDR3. The V and J genes are TRBV26 and TRBJ2-5; D ambiguous. This CDR3 spans 13 amino acids. The V end lost 2 bases, the J end lost 0 bases, and 3 bases lay between the germline ends. Germline V lookup: CDR1 KGHPV, CDR2 FQNQEV (reference sequence). The CDR3 DNA, read in part, is TGTGCCAGCAGTCTGGGGAACCAAGACACCCAGTAC. It yields the protein CASSLGNQDTQY. The full CDR3 is CASSLGNQDTQYF.